The sample holds a few counts of the clone carrying this T cell receptor beta chain. The antigen remains undetermined. The data are from a study of cytomegalovirus exposure and HLA in healthy donors. Study observations and caveats: Indistinguishability led to the exclusion of some V segments, TRBV6-2 and TRBV6-3 included. Likely technical artifact: a cluster of highly shared sequence variants.

V lost 2 bases, J lost 0 bases, and 6 bases stayed unmatched. The CDR3 contains 17 residues. Germline-derived CDR1 and CDR2 are KGHSY and FQNENV. The PCR employed 60 Vbeta primers together with 13 Jbeta primers. Assay: immunoSEQ multiplex PCR; the TCRdb copy retains only in-frame clones and omits some. The repertoire holds 100,000 to 150,000 clones, with over 60% as singletons. This chain uses TRBV16 with TRBJ2-7; 11 nucleotides align to TRBD1. Source material: PBMCs. The sequence was collected from a man between 18 and 35 years old in good health and CMV-seronegative. CDR3 region: CASSQGIGTGGSYEQYF. CDR3 coding DNA: TGTGCCAGCAGCCAAGGGATCGGGACAGGGGGCTCCTACGAGCAGTACTTC.